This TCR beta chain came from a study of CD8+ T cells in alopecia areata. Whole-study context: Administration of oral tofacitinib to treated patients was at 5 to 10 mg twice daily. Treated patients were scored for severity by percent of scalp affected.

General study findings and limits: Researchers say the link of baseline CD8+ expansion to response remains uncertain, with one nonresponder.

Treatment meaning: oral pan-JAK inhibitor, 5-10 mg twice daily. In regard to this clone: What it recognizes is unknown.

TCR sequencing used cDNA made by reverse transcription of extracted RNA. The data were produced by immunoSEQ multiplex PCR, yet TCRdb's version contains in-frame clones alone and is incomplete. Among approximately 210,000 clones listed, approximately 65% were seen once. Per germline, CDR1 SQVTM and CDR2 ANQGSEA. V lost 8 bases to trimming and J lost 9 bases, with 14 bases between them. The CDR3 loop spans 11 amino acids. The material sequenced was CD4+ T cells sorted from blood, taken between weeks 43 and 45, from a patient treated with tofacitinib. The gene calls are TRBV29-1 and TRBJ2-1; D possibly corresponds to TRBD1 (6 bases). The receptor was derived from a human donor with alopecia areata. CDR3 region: CSILGASEQFF. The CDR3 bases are TGCAGCATCCTGGGGGCGAGTGAGCAGTTCTTC.